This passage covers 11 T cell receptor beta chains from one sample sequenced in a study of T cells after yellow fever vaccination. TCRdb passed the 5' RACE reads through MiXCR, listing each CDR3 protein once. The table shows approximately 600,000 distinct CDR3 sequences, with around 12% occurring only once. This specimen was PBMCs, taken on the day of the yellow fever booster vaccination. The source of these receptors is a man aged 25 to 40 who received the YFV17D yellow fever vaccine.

In nucleotides, the CDR3 is TGTGCCAGCAGCCGACTAGCGGAAAACACAGATACGCAGTATTTT. Encoded protein: CASSRLAENTDTQYF. V gene TRBV14 combines with J gene TRBJ2-3, with 9 bases fitting TRBD2. Germline CDR1 is SGHDN and CDR2 is FVKESK. V was clipped by 4 bases and J by 2 bases; unmatched bases: 4. The CDR3 is 15 residues long.

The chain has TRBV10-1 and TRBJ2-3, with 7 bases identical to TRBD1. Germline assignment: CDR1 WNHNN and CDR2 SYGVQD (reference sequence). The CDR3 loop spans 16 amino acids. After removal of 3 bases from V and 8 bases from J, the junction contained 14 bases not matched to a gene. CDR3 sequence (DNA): TGCGCCAGCAGTGAAACCCGGGACAGAAGGTTGGGTACGCAGTATTTT. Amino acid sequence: CASSETRDRRLGTQYF.

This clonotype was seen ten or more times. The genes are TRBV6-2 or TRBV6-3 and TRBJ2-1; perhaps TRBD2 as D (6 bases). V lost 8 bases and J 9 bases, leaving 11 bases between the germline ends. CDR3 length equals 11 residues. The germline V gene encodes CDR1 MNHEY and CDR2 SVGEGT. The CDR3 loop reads CASGRLGEQFF. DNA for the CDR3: TGTGCCAGCGGGAGGTTGGGTGAGCAGTTCTTC.

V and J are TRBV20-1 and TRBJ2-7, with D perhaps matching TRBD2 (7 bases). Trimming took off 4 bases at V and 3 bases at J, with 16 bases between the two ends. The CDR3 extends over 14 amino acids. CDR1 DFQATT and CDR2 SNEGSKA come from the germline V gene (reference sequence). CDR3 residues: CSANEAGADYEQYF. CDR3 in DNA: TGCAGTGCTAACGAGGCGGGGGCTGACTACGAGCAGTACTTC.

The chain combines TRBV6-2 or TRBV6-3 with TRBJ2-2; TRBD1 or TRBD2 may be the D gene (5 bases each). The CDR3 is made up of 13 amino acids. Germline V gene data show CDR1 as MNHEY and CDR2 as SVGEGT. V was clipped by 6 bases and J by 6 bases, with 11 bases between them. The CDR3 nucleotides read TGTGCCAGCAGCCAAGGGACGGCCGGGGAGCTGTTTTTT. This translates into CASSQGTAGELFF.

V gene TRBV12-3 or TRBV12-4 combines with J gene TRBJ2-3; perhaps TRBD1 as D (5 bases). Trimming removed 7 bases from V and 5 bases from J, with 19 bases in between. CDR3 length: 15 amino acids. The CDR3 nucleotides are TGTGCCAGCACCCCACCAGGGAAGCATAAAGATACGCAGTATTTT. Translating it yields CASTPPGKHKDTQYF.

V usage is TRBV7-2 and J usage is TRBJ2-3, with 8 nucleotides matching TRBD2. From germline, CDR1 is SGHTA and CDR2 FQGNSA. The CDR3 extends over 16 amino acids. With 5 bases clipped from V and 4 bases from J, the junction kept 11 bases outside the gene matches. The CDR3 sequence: CASSPRTSPLADTQYF. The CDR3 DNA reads TGTGCCAGCAGCCCTCGGACTAGCCCTCTGGCAGATACGCAGTATTTT.

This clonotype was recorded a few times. The CDR3 DNA is TGTGCCAGCAGTGTTACAGGGGAAGAGACCCAGTACTTC. It codes for CASSVTGEETQYF. The chain has TRBV12-3 or TRBV12-4 and TRBJ2-5, with 7 positions matching TRBD1. The CDR3 is made up of 13 amino acids. Losses at the gene ends were 5 bases for V and 3 bases for J; bases not matched to a gene: 3.

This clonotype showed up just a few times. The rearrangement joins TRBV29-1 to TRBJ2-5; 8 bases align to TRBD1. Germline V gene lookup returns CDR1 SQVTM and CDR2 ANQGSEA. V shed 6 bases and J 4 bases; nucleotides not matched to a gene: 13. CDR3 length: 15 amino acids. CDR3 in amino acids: CSVGGGQGQGETQYF. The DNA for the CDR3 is TGCAGCGTCGGAGGCGGACAGGGTCAGGGAGAGACCCAGTACTTC.

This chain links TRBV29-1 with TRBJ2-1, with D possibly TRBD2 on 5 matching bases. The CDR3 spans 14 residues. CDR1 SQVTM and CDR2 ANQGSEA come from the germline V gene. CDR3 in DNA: TGCACAGTAGCGTTGCTTAGCTCCTACAATGAGCAGTTCTTC. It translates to CTVALLSSYNEQFF.

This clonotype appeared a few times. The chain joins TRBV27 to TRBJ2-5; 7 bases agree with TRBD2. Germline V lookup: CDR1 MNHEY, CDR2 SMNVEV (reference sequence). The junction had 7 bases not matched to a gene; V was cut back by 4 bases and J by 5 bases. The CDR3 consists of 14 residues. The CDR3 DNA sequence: TGTGCCAGCAGTTGGGGGGGAGTACGGGAGACCCAGTACTTC. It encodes CASSWGGVRETQYF.